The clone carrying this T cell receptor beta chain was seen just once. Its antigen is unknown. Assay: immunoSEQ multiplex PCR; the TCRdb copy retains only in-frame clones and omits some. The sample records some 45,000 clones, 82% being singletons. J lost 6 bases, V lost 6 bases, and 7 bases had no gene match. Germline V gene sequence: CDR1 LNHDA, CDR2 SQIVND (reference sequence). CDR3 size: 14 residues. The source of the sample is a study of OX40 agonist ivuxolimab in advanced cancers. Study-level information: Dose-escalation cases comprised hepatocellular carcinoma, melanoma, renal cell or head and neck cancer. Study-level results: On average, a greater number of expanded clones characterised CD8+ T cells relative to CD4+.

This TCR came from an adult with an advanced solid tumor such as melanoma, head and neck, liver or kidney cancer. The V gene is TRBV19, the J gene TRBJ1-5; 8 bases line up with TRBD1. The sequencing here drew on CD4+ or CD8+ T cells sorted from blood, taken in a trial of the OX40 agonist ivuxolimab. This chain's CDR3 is CASSPTGGSQPQHF. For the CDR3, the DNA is TGTGCCAGTAGCCCCACAGGGGGAAGTCAGCCCCAGCATTTT. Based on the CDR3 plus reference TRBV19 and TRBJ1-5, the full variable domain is DGGITQSPKYLFRKEGQNVTLSCEQNLNHDAMYWYRQDPGQGLRLIYYSQIVNDFQKGDIAEGYSVSREKKESFPLTVTSAQKNPTAFYLCASSPTGGSQPQHFGDGTRLSIL.